This entry lists 17 T cell receptor beta chains sequenced from one sample in a study of cytomegalovirus exposure and HLA in healthy donors. The PCR had 60 Vbeta and 13 Jbeta primers. The protocol was immunoSEQ multiplex PCR, while the TCRdb copy is restricted to in-frame clones and leaves out a portion. The data hold 150,000 or so clones, with roughly 85% observed a single time. Material: PBMCs. The receptors derive from a man aged 18 to 29 in good health and CMV-seropositive.

The chain joins TRBV5-6 to TRBJ2-1; 9 positions agree with TRBD1. Looked up from germline, CDR1 is SGHDT and CDR2 is YYEEEE. The V and J ends lost 5 bases and 4 bases, in that order; junction bases with no gene match: 7. The CDR3 consists of 15 residues. CDR3 sequence reads: CASSAGQGQYNEQFF. DNA for the CDR3: TGTGCCAGCAGTGCGGGACAGGGCCAGTACAATGAGCAGTTCTTC.

This clone was picked up a small number of times. J is TRBJ1-2 and V is TRBV4-2, with 7 bases identical to TRBD1. Losses at the gene ends were 4 bases for V and 7 bases for J; bases not matched to a gene: 6. The CDR3 length is 13 residues. Germline loops: CDR1 LGHNA, CDR2 YNFKEQ. CDR3 residues: CASSPDRVTGYTF. As DNA, the CDR3 is TGTGCCAGCAGCCCCGACAGGGTTACTGGCTACACCTTC.

The V and J genes are TRBV13 and TRBJ1-6, with 7 bases identical to TRBD1. CDR1 is PRHDT, CDR2 FYEKMQ, per germline (reference sequence). J gave up 4 bases and V 6 bases, and 6 bases lay outside the gene matches. The CDR3 contains 15 residues. In DNA, the CDR3 is TGTGCCAGCAGTCCGCCGGGACAGTATAATTCACCCCTCCACTTT. Its translation is CASSPPGQYNSPLHF.

The V call is TRBV4-2, the J call TRBJ2-3, with 11 bases fitting TRBD2. V shed 2 bases and J 1 base; nucleotides not matched to a gene: 2. This CDR3 is built from 16 residues. Germline values: CDR1 LGHNA, CDR2 YNFKEQ. CDR3 sequence reads: CASSQTTSGGTDTQYF. DNA of the CDR3: TGTGCCAGCAGCCAAACGACTAGCGGGGGCACAGATACGCAGTATTTT.

The chain couples TRBV5-4 to TRBJ2-7; TRBD1 matches at 7 bases. This CDR3 has 13 amino acids. Germline values: CDR1 SGHNT, CDR2 YYREEE (reference sequence). Unmatched junction bases numbered 5, after V lost 2 bases and J lost 6 bases. CDR3 sequence reads: CASSFDRASEQYF. In nucleotides, the CDR3 is TGTGCCAGCAGCTTCGACAGGGCAAGCGAGCAGTACTTC.

The gene calls are TRBV7-2 and TRBJ2-2; D unresolved. V lost 3 bases and J 3 bases, leaving 8 bases between the germline ends. This CDR3 has 14 residues. Looked up from germline, CDR1 is SGHTA and CDR2 is FQGNSA. The DNA of the CDR3 is TGTGCCAGCAGCTTGGCCTCCTACACCGGGGAGCTGTTTTTT. This gives the protein CASSLASYTGELFF.

The V and J genes are TRBV4-3 and TRBJ2-5; 8 bases fit TRBD2. Germline loops: CDR1 LGHNA, CDR2 YSLEER. The CDR3 contains 17 residues. Trimming cost V 1 base and J 0 bases; bases outside gene matches: 7. The CDR3 DNA reads TGCGCCAGCAGCCAAGGTCTCGCCGGGGGGGACCAAGAGACCCAGTACTTC. Encoded protein: CASSQGLAGGDQETQYF.

The chain joins TRBV6-1 to TRBJ1-2; TRBD1 agrees at 9 bases. Germline CDR1 reads MNHNS; CDR2 reads SASEGT. J lost 10 bases, V lost 7 bases, and 13 bases had no gene match. The CDR3 spans 14 residues. This CDR3 is CASTSTGTGLDYTF. The CDR3, as DNA: TGTGCCAGCACCTCTACCGGGACAGGGCTTGACTACACCTTC.

The chain carries TRBV7-2 and TRBJ2-3; 8 bases map to TRBD2. Trimming took 4 bases from V and 1 from J; bases not matched to a gene: 10. This CDR3 is 17 amino acids long. Germline V CDR1 and CDR2: SGHTA, FQGNSA. CDR3 sequence reads: CASSWKSGGSGTDTQYF. The CDR3 bases are TGTGCCAGCAGCTGGAAGAGCGGGGGAAGTGGCACAGATACGCAGTATTTT.

This clone was detected a few times. In DNA, the CDR3 is TGTGCCAGCTCAGCAATTACAGGGGGAACTAGCACAGATACGCAGTATTTT. Protein sequence: CASSAITGGTSTDTQYF. The rearrangement links TRBV18 to TRBJ2-3, with TRBD1 identical over 8 bases. Germline CDR1 reads KGHSH; CDR2 reads LQKENI. Losses at the gene ends were 5 bases for V and 0 bases for J; bases not matched to a gene: 10. This CDR3 has 17 residues.

The chain recombines TRBV18 with TRBJ1-1, with a tentative D call TRBD1 (5 bases). There are 15 residues in the CDR3. V lost 3 bases, J lost 4 bases, and 15 bases lay in between. The germline CDR1 and CDR2 sequences are KGHSH and LQKENI. CDR3 loop: CASSPSAAGGTEAFF. CDR3 sequence (DNA): TGTGCCAGCTCACCTTCCGCGGCCGGGGGCACTGAAGCTTTCTTT.

This chain uses TRBV9 with TRBJ2-3; D gene unclear. The germline CDR1 and CDR2 sequences are SGDLS and YYNGEE. This CDR3 region has 11 residues. V was clipped by 7 bases and J by 5 bases, with 8 bases between them. CDR3 in amino acids: CASGRRDTQYF. CDR3 coding DNA: TGTGCCAGCGGTAGAAGAGATACGCAGTATTTT.

The chain combines TRBV4-3 with TRBJ1-3, with 7 bases identical to TRBD1. The germline V gene encodes CDR1 LGHNA and CDR2 YSLEER. V lost 4 bases, J lost 0 bases, and 9 bases stayed unmatched. The CDR3 contains 17 residues. Written as DNA, the CDR3 is TGCGCCAGCAGCCGACAGACAGGGCCAAGCTCTGGAAACACCATATATTTT. It specifies CASSRQTGPSSGNTIYF.

The chain couples TRBV30 to TRBJ2-3; D is unresolved. Trimming took 3 bases from V and 7 from J, leaving 8 bases between them. CDR3 size: 11 residues. CDR1 and CDR2 (germline): GTSNPN, SVGIG (reference sequence). CDR3 bases: TGTGCCTGGAGATATATTAATACGCAGTATTTT. This sequence encodes CAWRYINTQYF.

This chain connects TRBV19 to TRBJ1-2; D unclear. In germline, CDR1 is LNHDA, CDR2 SQIVND (reference sequence). This CDR3 contains 12 residues. Trimming pared 6 bases from V and 0 bases from J, leaving 5 bases between. CDR3 region: CASSSTNYGYTF. The CDR3 nucleotides read TGTGCCAGTAGCAGTACTAACTATGGCTACACCTTC.

The CDR3 DNA reads as TGTGCCTGGAGTTTAGGTAGCGGGGGGGCGAATGAGCAGTTCTTC. This codes for CAWSLGSGGANEQFF. V and J are TRBV30 and TRBJ2-1; 11 nucleotides align to TRBD2. J lost 7 bases, V lost 2 bases, and 7 bases had no gene match. This CDR3 has 15 residues. Germline V lookup: CDR1 GTSNPN, CDR2 SVGIG (reference sequence).

The V gene is TRBV10-3, the J gene TRBJ1-6, with 10 bases matching TRBD1. With 5 bases clipped from V and 10 bases from J, the junction kept 8 bases outside the gene matches. In germline, CDR1 is ENHRY, CDR2 SYGVKD. The CDR3 has 15 residues. The CDR3 loop reads CAISPGQGRGSPLHF. The CDR3 DNA is TGTGCCATCAGTCCGGGACAGGGGAGGGGATCACCCCTCCACTTT.